The rows below give T cell receptor beta chains drawn from one sample of a study of blood T cell repertoires in COVID-19. This table comes from immunoSEQ multiplex PCR, and its TCRdb copy is limited to in-frame clones, with some not included. The sample contains over 200,000 clones, about 80% of which appear only once. The sample taken for sequencing was PBMCs or T cells enriched from blood (not recorded which). Every receptor here comes from a man aged 35-49 years who had recovered from COVID-19. The CDR3 runs from the conserved cysteine through the conserved F or W. D genes are given only for firm matches. Clone size appears in some rows only: once, few, many, or a class for an expanded clone.

CDR3 protein: CASSQERQFLGTDTQYF
CDR3 DNA: TGTGCCAGCAGCCAAGAACGTCAGTTCCTGGGCACAGATACGCAGTATTTT
V gene: TRBV14
D gene: .
clone size: few
J gene: TRBJ2-3

CDR3 protein: CASSFQGSQETQYF
CDR3 DNA: TGTGCCAGCAGCTTTCAGGGATCACAAGAGACCCAGTACTTC
V gene: TRBV7-2
D gene: .
clone size: .
J gene: TRBJ2-5

CDR3 protein: CASSQFGLAGNNEQFF
CDR3 DNA: TGCGCCAGCAGCCAATTTGGACTAGCGGGAAACAATGAGCAGTTCTTC
V gene: TRBV4-3
D gene: TRBD2
clone size: .
J gene: TRBJ2-1

CDR3 protein: CASSLGTGRYGYTF
CDR3 DNA: TGTGCCAGCAGCTTAGGGACAGGGCGTTATGGCTACACCTTC
V gene: TRBV13
D gene: TRBD1
clone size: .
J gene: TRBJ1-2

CDR3 protein: CASSSQAGYGYTF
CDR3 DNA: TGTGCCAGCAGCTCCCAGGCGGGCTATGGCTACACCTTC
V gene: TRBV28
D gene: .
clone size: .
J gene: TRBJ1-2

CDR3 protein: CASSSRETQYF
CDR3 DNA: TGTGCCAGCAGCTCGAGGGAGACCCAGTACTTC
V gene: TRBV7-9
D gene: .
clone size: .
J gene: TRBJ2-5

CDR3 protein: CASSFLTGALETQYF
CDR3 DNA: TGTGCCAGCAGTTTCTTAACAGGGGCGCTAGAGACCCAGTACTTC
V gene: TRBV2
D gene: TRBD1
clone size: .
J gene: TRBJ2-5

CDR3 protein: CASSLEDRVYHEQFF
CDR3 DNA: TGCGCCAGCAGCTTGGAGGACAGGGTGTATCATGAGCAGTTCTTC
V gene: TRBV5-1
D gene: TRBD1
clone size: .
J gene: TRBJ2-1

CDR3 protein: CAWDNGGHTDTQYF
CDR3 DNA: TGTGCCTGGGACAATGGGGGCCACACAGATACGCAGTATTTT
V gene: TRBV30
D gene: .
clone size: .
J gene: TRBJ2-3

CDR3 protein: CASSYSRSRGSTNEKLFF
CDR3 DNA: TGTGCCAGCAGCTATAGTCGAAGTAGGGGTTCGACTAATGAAAAACTGTTTTTT
V gene: TRBV13
D gene: .
clone size: .
J gene: TRBJ1-4

CDR3 protein: CASSLWWTQKNIQYF
CDR3 DNA: TGTGCCAGCAGTTTATGGTGGACACAAAAAAACATTCAGTACTTC
V gene: TRBV28
D gene: .
clone size: .
J gene: TRBJ2-4

CDR3 protein: CASSAQGAREKLFF
CDR3 DNA: TGTGCCAGCAGCGCGCAGGGGGCTAGGGAAAAACTGTTTTTT
V gene: TRBV5-4
D gene: TRBD1
clone size: .
J gene: TRBJ1-4

CDR3 protein: CASSLEGASGTDTQYF
CDR3 DNA: TGTGCCAGCAGCCTCGAGGGGGCTAGCGGCACAGATACGCAGTATTTT
V gene: TRBV4-2
D gene: .
clone size: .
J gene: TRBJ2-3

CDR3 protein: CATKPDRAVQETQYF
CDR3 DNA: TGTGCCACCAAGCCGGACAGGGCAGTACAAGAGACCCAGTACTTC
V gene: TRBV15
D gene: TRBD1
clone size: once
J gene: TRBJ2-5

CDR3 protein: CASGGLGNEKLFF
CDR3 DNA: TGTGCCAGCGGGGGGTTGGGTAATGAAAAACTGTTTTTT
V gene: TRBV27
D gene: .
clone size: .
J gene: TRBJ1-4

CDR3 protein: CASSQDRVRPGNTIYF
CDR3 DNA: TGCGCCAGCAGCCAAGATCGGGTGCGCCCTGGAAACACCATATATTTT
V gene: TRBV4-1
D gene: .
clone size: .
J gene: TRBJ1-3

CDR3 protein: CASSDRGNTGELFF
CDR3 DNA: TGTGCCAGCAGTGACAGGGGTAACACCGGGGAGCTGTTTTTT
V gene: TRBV2
D gene: .
clone size: .
J gene: TRBJ2-2

CDR3 protein: CASSGTSGAPYEQYF
CDR3 DNA: TGTGCCAGCAGTGGGACTAGCGGGGCCCCCTACGAGCAGTACTTC
V gene: TRBV2
D gene: TRBD2
clone size: .
J gene: TRBJ2-7

CDR3 protein: CASSLGQGTGYTF
CDR3 DNA: TGTGCCAGCAGCTTAGGACAGGGGACGGGCTACACCTTC
V gene: TRBV7-3
D gene: TRBD1
clone size: .
J gene: TRBJ1-2

CDR3 protein: CASSFTGNTEAFF
CDR3 DNA: TGTGCCAGCAGCTTCACAGGGAACACTGAAGCTTTCTTT
V gene: TRBV7-9
D gene: .
clone size: .
J gene: TRBJ1-1

CDR3 protein: CASSENPDEQYF
CDR3 DNA: TGCGCCAGCAGTGAGAATCCCGACGAGCAGTACTTC
V gene: TRBV10-2
D gene: .
clone size: .
J gene: TRBJ2-7

CDR3 protein: CSVRTGNNQPQHF
CDR3 DNA: TGCAGCGTGCGGACAGGGAACAATCAGCCCCAGCATTTT
V gene: TRBV29-1
D gene: TRBD1
clone size: .
J gene: TRBJ1-5

CDR3 protein: CATSGVTSGGVQTDTQYF
CDR3 DNA: TGTGCCACCAGTGGCGTGACGAGCGGGGGGGTGCAAACAGATACGCAGTATTTT
V gene: TRBV24-1
D gene: TRBD2
clone size: .
J gene: TRBJ2-3

CDR3 protein: CATSGDSLTYGYTF
CDR3 DNA: TGTGCCACCAGCGGGGACAGCCTGACCTATGGCTACACCTTC
V gene: TRBV15
D gene: TRBD1
clone size: .
J gene: TRBJ1-2

CDR3 protein: CASSEAGGAGNSPLHF
CDR3 DNA: TGTGCCAGCAGTGAAGCGGGAGGGGCGGGTAATTCACCCCTCCACTTT
V gene: TRBV2
D gene: .
clone size: .
J gene: TRBJ1-6

CDR3 protein: CASSYEAPGTDTQYF
CDR3 DNA: TGTGCCAGCAGTTACGAGGCCCCTGGCACAGATACGCAGTATTTT
V gene: TRBV6-5
D gene: .
clone size: .
J gene: TRBJ2-3